This T cell receptor (beta chain) is from a study of blood T cell repertoires in COVID-19. Looking at the study overall: Sources were T cells, B-cell-depleted T cells, or PBMCs; the material itself was cDNA or gDNA.

Trimming took 6 bases from V and 5 from J; bases not matched to a gene: 12. The CDR3 sequence is 16 residues long. Germline CDR1 MDHEN, CDR2 SYDVKM. Per the original data handling: Cell counts per sample came from amplifying reference gene primers. Data came from immunoSEQ multiplex PCR; TCRdb stores just in-frame clones and leaves some out. V and J calls and clone size are given by that table; D and trimming were obtained from the DNA. The table includes around 70,000 clones, 70% to 85% detected once. The receptor's source is a woman aged 55-70 years with acute or convalescent COVID-19. The sequenced material came from peripheral blood. J is TRBJ2-1 and V is TRBV28; 8 bases match TRBD2. The CDR3 DNA sequence: TGTGCCAGCAGCCCTAACTTCTGGCGGGGGGACAATGAGCAGTTCTTC. Amino acid sequence: CASSPNFWRGDNEQFF. Supplemented by reference TRBV28 and TRBJ2-1, the full variable domain reads DVKVTQSSRYLVKRTGEKVFLECVQDMDHENMFWYRQDPGLGLRLIYFSYDVKMKEKGDIPEGYSVSREKKERFSLILESASTNQTSMYLCASSPNFWRGDNEQFFGPGTRLTVL.